A selection of T cell receptor beta chains follows, all from one sample in a study of T cell changes during pregnancy in multiple sclerosis. The method was immunoSEQ multiplex PCR; TCRdb's version includes in-frame clones alone and lacks a portion of them. The sample comprises some 41,000 clones, more than 75% of which are singletons, and approximately 1.4% rests with the top ten. Sequenced: PBMCs (not recorded whether the cells were cultured). The receptors originated from a female donor with multiple sclerosis, enrolled in a pregnancy study. Each CDR3 is given with its conserved first and last residue. The order of the fields is clone size, D gene, V gene, J gene, CDR3 DNA, CDR3 protein. A D gene is named only where the DNA matches it firmly. A clone size is listed for some rows: how often the clone was seen (once, few, many), or a class if it is expanded.

>NA|TRBD2|TRBV5-4|TRBJ2-5
TGTGCCAGCAGCCCCCAGACTAGCGGCAGCGGGGAGACCCAGTACTTC
CASSPQTSGSGETQYF
>NA|TRBD1|TRBV6-1|TRBJ2-7
TGTGCCAGCAGTGATAATATTCCGGGACAGGGGGACCTCTACGAGCAGTACTTC
CASSDNIPGQGDLYEQYF
>NA|NA|TRBV9|TRBJ2-7
TGTGCCAGCAGCGTAGGTAGCAGGCTGTCCTACGAGCAGTACTTC
CASSVGSRLSYEQYF
>NA|TRBD1|TRBV19|TRBJ2-1
TGTGCCAGTAGTAGCGAGAGACAGGGAAGATACAATGAGCAGTTCTTC
CASSSERQGRYNEQFF
>NA|TRBD2|TRBV27|TRBJ2-1
TGTGCCAGCAGACACGGCAGCGGGAGCTCCTACAATGAGCAGTTCTTC
CASRHGSGSSYNEQFF
>NA|NA|TRBV9|TRBJ1-1
TGTGCCAGCAGCGTAGAATCGGCAGACAGATGGGACACTGAAGCTTTCTTT
CASSVESADRWDTEAFF
>NA|TRBD1|TRBV13|TRBJ1-4
TGTGCCAGCAGTTTTACCGGGACAGAAGGGACTAATGAAAAACTGTTTTTT
CASSFTGTEGTNEKLFF
>NA|TRBD2|TRBV7-9|TRBJ2-1
TGTGCCAGCAGCCCCCCGACTAGCGGGAGTTGGAATGAGCAGTTCTTC
CASSPPTSGSWNEQFF
>once|NA|TRBV7-2|TRBJ2-7
TGTGCCAGCAGCACCAGGGGGGGCTACGAGCAGTACTTC
CASSTRGGYEQYF
>NA|TRBD2|TRBV7-3|TRBJ2-5
TGTGCCAGCAGCCCCCGAGCGGGAGGACAAGAGACCCAGTACTTC
CASSPRAGGQETQYF
>NA|NA|TRBV29-1|TRBJ2-1
TGCAGCGTTGAATTGGACGGGATCTATGAGCAGTTCTTC
CSVELDGIYEQFF
>once|NA|TRBV11-2|TRBJ2-5
TGTGCCAGCAGCTCCGGACAGCGAGAGACCCAGTACTTC
CASSSGQRETQYF
>NA|TRBD1|TRBV18|TRBJ1-5
TGTGCCAGCTCGCTCTTCTCCGGACAGGGTGCGGGCAATCAGCCCCAGCATTTT
CASSLFSGQGAGNQPQHF
>NA|NA|TRBV23-1|TRBJ1-1
TGCGCCAGCTCGGGTTGTACTGAAGCTTTCTTT
CASSGCTEAFF
>NA|TRBD1|TRBV18|TRBJ1-2
TGTGCCAGCTCACCGCCGGGACAGGGTTTCGGCTACACCTTC
CASSPPGQGFGYTF
>NA|NA|TRBV27|TRBJ2-1
TGTGCCAGCAGTATTTCTGGGGCTTACAATGAGCAGTTCTTC
CASSISGAYNEQFF
>NA|NA|TRBV19|TRBJ2-1
TGTGCCAGTAGTACGGACGTTGAGCAGTTCTTC
CASSTDVEQFF
>NA|NA|TRBV5-4|TRBJ2-3
TGTGCCAGCAGCGGGAGGGGCGGGGGCGGAGATACGCAGTATTTT
CASSGRGGGGDTQYF
>NA|NA|TRBV6-5|TRBJ1-1
TGTGCCAGCAGTTACGGATCCTTTGGGGACACTGAAGCTTTCTTT
CASSYGSFGDTEAFF
>NA|NA|TRBV15|TRBJ1-2
TGTGCCACCAGCAGTGATCGTGCCCCGAGCCTCAACTATGGCTACACCTTC
CATSSDRAPSLNYGYTF
>NA|NA|TRBV4-3|TRBJ2-7
TGCGCCAGCAGCCAAGTATATTCCGCAACCTACGAGCAGTACTTC
CASSQVYSATYEQYF
>NA|NA|TRBV27|TRBJ1-1
TGTGCCAGCAGTTTATTTAGGAACACTGAAGCTTTCTTT
CASSLFRNTEAFF
>NA|NA|TRBV4-1|TRBJ2-1
TGCGCCAGCAGCAAAGCACCCGGCTATGAGCAGTTCTTC
CASSKAPGYEQFF
>NA|NA|TRBV4-1|TRBJ1-1
TGCGCCAGCAGCCAAGATAATAAACCCGACAGTCTAGGTGAAGCTTTCTTT
CASSQDNKPDSLGEAFF
>NA|NA|TRBV6-1|TRBJ1-2
TGTGCCAGCAGTGAAGAGGACCTGCCCCCTTATGGCTACACCTTC
CASSEEDLPPYGYTF
>NA|NA|TRBV6-4|TRBJ2-1
TGTGCCAGCAGTGACTCTCTTAGCGATGAGCAGTTCTTC
CASSDSLSDEQFF
>NA|NA|TRBV18|TRBJ1-2
TGTGCCAGCTCACCACGAGGGGGGGACGGCTACACCTTC
CASSPRGGDGYTF
>NA|TRBD2|TRBV7-3|TRBJ2-7
TGTGCCAGCAGCCCGAAGGTTCCTCATGGACTAGCGGGAGCCTACGAGCAGTACTTC
CASSPKVPHGLAGAYEQYF
>NA|TRBD2|TRBV5-4|TRBJ2-7
TGTGCCAGCAGCCACGGACTAGCGGGAGATGGGAACGAGCAGTACTTC
CASSHGLAGDGNEQYF
>NA|NA|TRBV28|TRBJ2-1
TGTGCCAGCACCACCGGAGGGACTCCAAATGAGCAGTTCTTC
CASTTGGTPNEQFF
>once|TRBD2|TRBV27|TRBJ2-3
TGTGCCAGCAGTTTAGCGGGAGTGACCACAGATACGCAGTATTTT
CASSLAGVTTDTQYF
>NA|TRBD2|TRBV5-1|TRBJ2-7
TGCGCCAGCAGCGAACTAGGCCCGGGACTAGCGGGGGACTACGAGCAGTACTTC
CASSELGPGLAGDYEQYF
>NA|TRBD2|TRBV7-2|TRBJ2-1
TGTGCCAGCAGCCCGAGCGGGGGCTTATCCTACAATGAGCAGTTCTTC
CASSPSGGLSYNEQFF
>NA|TRBD1|TRBV10-1|TRBJ2-7
TGCGCCAGCAGTGAGGAAGGGACAGACAACGAGCAGTACTTC
CASSEEGTDNEQYF
>NA|NA|TRBV2|TRBJ2-5
TGTGCCAGCAGTGATCCCGTTGCGGGGATCCAAGAGACCCAGTACTTC
CASSDPVAGIQETQYF
>NA|TRBD1|TRBV6-1|TRBJ1-5
TGTGCCAGCAGTGACGCTTTACAGGGGGCTCGACAGCCCCAGCATTTT
CASSDALQGARQPQHF
>NA|NA|TRBV6-4|TRBJ1-5
TGTGCCAGCAGTGATGGGACCGGCTGGGGCGGTCAGCCCCAGCATTTT
CASSDGTGWGGQPQHF
>NA|TRBD1|TRBV7-2|TRBJ1-5
TGTGCCAGCAGCTTAGATGCAGGGAGGGGGCTAGGGCCCCAGCATTTT
CASSLDAGRGLGPQHF
>NA|TRBD2|TRBV5-4|TRBJ2-1
TGTGCCAGCAGCGACCCTAGCGGGAGCTCCTACAATGAGCAGTTCTTC
CASSDPSGSSYNEQFF
>NA|TRBD1|TRBV5-6|TRBJ2-6
TGTGCCAGCAGCTTAACAGGGGCTGGGGCCAACGTCCTGACTTTC
CASSLTGAGANVLTF
>NA|NA|TRBV6-4|TRBJ2-1
TGTGCCAGCAGTCCGGGACTGGAAAACAATGAGCAGTTCTTC
CASSPGLENNEQFF
>NA|NA|TRBV30|TRBJ2-1
TGTGCCTGGATCCTAAAACAAAGCTCCTACAATGAGCAGTTCTTC
CAWILKQSSYNEQFF
>NA|NA|TRBV28|TRBJ1-2
TGTGCCAGCAGTCCCTCAAACGGCCGGGGGGGCTACACCTTC
CASSPSNGRGGYTF
>NA|NA|TRBV7-6|TRBJ1-1
TGTGCCAGCAGCTTAGTGGGGGGGACAGCTTTCTTT
CASSLVGGTAFF
>NA|TRBD2|TRBV2|TRBJ2-1
TGTGCCAGCAGTGGTGGACTAGCGGGTGTCAATGAGCAGTTCTTC
CASSGGLAGVNEQFF
>NA|NA|TRBV6-5|TRBJ2-1
TGTGCCAGCAGATCGACGGTCGATCGGGTCAATGAGCAGTTCTTC
CASRSTVDRVNEQFF
>few|TRBD1|TRBV6-6|TRBJ1-5
TGTGCCTCCGCAGGAGGGGGCCCTTATAGCAATCAGCCCCAGCATTTT
CASAGGGPYSNQPQHF
>NA|TRBD1|TRBV28|TRBJ2-5
TGTGCCAGCACCCTCGGACAGGGAACTTTAGAAGAGACCCAGTACTTC
CASTLGQGTLEETQYF
>NA|NA|TRBV14|TRBJ1-4
TGTGCCAGCAGCCAAGAGGGAGGGATGAATGAAAAACTGTTTTTT
CASSQEGGMNEKLFF
>once|NA|TRBV5-1|TRBJ1-3
TGCGCCAGCAGCTTGTGGATGGGGTCCTATAAGAGCTCTGGAAACACCATATATTTT
CASSLWMGSYKSSGNTIYF
>NA|NA|TRBV6-1|TRBJ2-2
TGTGCCAGCAGACTTCTGACAGAGAACACCGGGGAGCTGTTTTTT
CASRLLTENTGELFF
>NA|NA|TRBV30|TRBJ1-2
TGTGCCTGGAGCCCCACGGTCGACGGCTACACCTTC
CAWSPTVDGYTF
>once|NA|TRBV4-1|TRBJ1-5
TGCGCCAGCAGCCAAGAAGGGATCTGGAGTTATGAGGGTCAGCCCCAGCATTTT
CASSQEGIWSYEGQPQHF
>NA|TRBD1|TRBV28|TRBJ2-7
TGTGCCAGCAGTACCCGGGACAGGGCACCCTACGAGCAGTACTTC
CASSTRDRAPYEQYF
>NA|NA|TRBV2|TRBJ2-2
TGTGCCACCCAGTACTCTCGAAACACCGGGGAGCTGTTTTTT
CATQYSRNTGELFF